The subject of this entry is one TCR beta chain. The data originate from a study of cytomegalovirus exposure and HLA in healthy donors. A multiplex PCR was run with 60 Vbeta primers and 13 Jbeta primers. Sequencing used immunoSEQ multiplex PCR; TCRdb keeps in-frame clones, though not all of them. The table lists approximately 150,000 clones, around four fifths of them singletons, with 0.95% to 1.5% in the top ten. Germline lookup yields CDR1 MNHEY and CDR2 SVGAGI. CDR3 length equals 13 residues. Unmatched junction bases numbered 11, after V lost 5 bases and J lost 11 bases. Donors were ostensibly healthy at sampling, although undocumented immune exposures were probable.

The V gene is TRBV6-5, the J gene TRBJ1-1, with TRBD1 matching 7 bases. The receptor was derived from a woman aged 45 to 65 in good health and CMV-seronegative. The sample taken for sequencing was PBMCs. The CDR3, as DNA: TGTGCCAGCAGTGACGGGACAGCCAGCTCCGCTTTCTTT. Protein sequence: CASSDGTASSAFF.